This T cell receptor (beta chain) was captured by sequencing in a study of neurological immune-mediated disorders. Germline CDR1 reads ENHRY; CDR2 reads SYGVKD. The trim removed 2 bases at V and 2 bases at J, leaving 6 bases unmatched. This CDR3 is built from 16 residues. Time point specified: longitudinal time-point 3. This clonotype was recorded many times. TCRdb re-called the 5' RACE reads through MiXCR, storing one row per CDR3 protein. The top ten hold approximately 3.1% of the sample, which has under 130,000 distinct CDR3 sequences, roughly a tenth seen once. The V gene is TRBV10-3, the J gene TRBJ2-5; 9 bases are shared with TRBD1. The sequenced sample consisted of PBMCs. This clonotype was sampled from a female donor with HTLV-1-associated myelopathy (HAM/TSP). Written as DNA, the CDR3 is TGTGCCATCAGTGAGACCCCAGGACAGGGGCAAGAGACCCAGTACTTC. This translates into CAISETPGQGQETQYF.